This T cell receptor beta chain came from a study of shared clonotypes between healthy human individuals. Between the trimmed V and J ends, which lost 4 bases and 0 bases, there was a span of 6 bases. Germline V gene sequence: CDR1 SGHDN, CDR2 FVKESK. CDR3 length: 14 residues. The repertoire was sequenced with immunoSEQ multiplex PCR; TCRdb's copy has only in-frame clones and lacks some. The data show about 960,000 clones, over 75% seen once. This receptor was taken from a man younger than 35 in good health. This rearrangement joins TRBV14 to TRBJ1-4; D not certain. The source material was memory CD4+ T cells sorted from blood. Subset described: CD45RA-negative fraction. The CDR3 DNA follows: TGTGCCAGCAGCCTGACAACAACTAATGAAAAACTGTTTTTT. Its translation: CASSLTTTNEKLFF.